Listed here are 21 T cell receptor beta chains from one sample, sequenced in a study of spatial heterogeneity in lung cancer. TCRdb reanalysed the 5' RACE reads using MiXCR and keeps one entry per CDR3 protein. Among about 39,000 distinct CDR3 sequences listed, roughly 5.8% were seen once. Time point noted: sample taken at primary tumor resection. Unsorted whole RNA of tumor, nontumor lung or frozen PBMC was sequenced. Sample: PBMCs, taken at surgery. The receptors here all came from a male donor with early-stage non-small cell lung cancer.

In its sample, this clonotype ranks as medium-sized. This chain joins TRBV12-3 or TRBV12-4 and TRBJ1-6; a possible D gene is TRBD1 (5 bases). Trimming pared 3 bases from V and 10 bases from J, leaving 13 bases between. The CDR3 spans 14 residues. Here the CDR3 reads CASSFGLRGSPLHF. In DNA, the CDR3 is TGTGCCAGCAGTTTTGGACTTCGGGGCTCACCCCTCCACTTT.

This clonotype has ten or more counts. The J gene is TRBJ1-5, the V gene TRBV5-1; D unresolved. The CDR3 spans 14 residues. The V end was cut by 0 bases, the J end by 6 bases, with 10 bases between. Germline CDR1 SGHRS, CDR2 YFSETQ. CDR3 residues: CASSLEGTSQPQHF. In DNA, the CDR3 is TGCGCCAGCAGCTTGGAGGGTACAAGTCAGCCCCAGCATTTT.

This clonotype appeared many times. V gene TRBV12-3 or TRBV12-4 combines with J gene TRBJ1-1, with 7 bases fitting TRBD1. J lost 5 bases, V lost 6 bases, and 9 bases had no gene match. CDR3 size: 14 residues. The CDR3 spells CASSVNRGGTEAFF. The DNA for the CDR3 is TGTGCCAGCAGCGTGAACAGGGGAGGGACTGAAGCTTTCTTT.

This clonotype appeared a few times. The V gene is TRBV6-2 or TRBV6-3, the J gene TRBJ2-1; perhaps D is TRBD1 or TRBD2 (5 bases each). V dropped 7 bases and J dropped 4 bases, with 17 bases sitting between them. Germline V CDR1 and CDR2: MNHEY, SVGEGT. There are 15 residues in the CDR3. The CDR3 sequence: CASTHGGGSYNEQFF. CDR3 bases: TGTGCCAGCACCCACGGTGGGGGAAGTTACAATGAGCAGTTCTTC.

This clonotype was counted ten times or more. The V gene is TRBV6-5, the J gene TRBJ1-3; the D gene is possibly TRBD1 (5 bases). The CDR3 extends over 16 amino acids. V lost 4 bases and J 0 bases, leaving 13 bases between the germline ends. The germline CDR1 and CDR2 sequences are MNHEY and SVGAGI. The CDR3 region has the DNA TGTGCCAGCAGTTTTCGGGGGGGTAGCTCTGGAAACACCATATATTTT. This encodes CASSFRGGSSGNTIYF.

This clonotype was recorded a few times. V gene TRBV6-2 or TRBV6-3 combines with J gene TRBJ1-5; D is uncertain. Trimming pared 4 bases from V and 7 bases from J, leaving 11 bases between. This CDR3 contains 13 residues. Germline loops: CDR1 MNHEY, CDR2 SVGEGT. In nucleotides, the CDR3 is TGTGCCAGCAGTTTGATAGGGTACCAGCCCCAGCATTTT. Protein sequence: CASSLIGYQPQHF.

This clonotype appeared many times. The chain carries TRBV10-3 and TRBJ1-2, with D tentatively TRBD1 (5 bases). V lost 10 bases and J lost 1, with 16 bases in between. CDR1 ENHRY and CDR2 SYGVKD come from the germline V gene. The CDR3 is 14 residues long. CDR3 residues: CATSGHEVNYGYTF. The CDR3 region has the DNA TGTGCCACCTCGGGGCACGAGGTTAACTATGGCTACACCTTC.

There are many counts of this clonotype. The genes are TRBV5-1 and TRBJ1-2, with 8 nucleotides matching TRBD1. Germline V CDR1 and CDR2: SGHRS, YFSETQ. CDR3 length: 14 amino acids. V dropped 4 bases and J dropped 7; count of bases not matched to a gene: 9. Here the CDR3 DNA reads TGCGCCAGCAGCCCTGGGACAGGCCAGTCTGGCTACACCTTC. The encoded protein is CASSPGTGQSGYTF.

This clonotype was found a few times. The V gene is TRBV7-2, the J gene TRBJ2-5; D might be TRBD2 (7 bases). Germline V gene data show CDR1 as SGHTA and CDR2 as FQGNSA. There are 15 residues in the CDR3. V was trimmed by 0 bases and J by 1 base, leaving 9 bases between them. The CDR3 here is CASSLARGPQETQYF. The CDR3 bases are TGTGCCAGCAGCTTAGCGCGGGGGCCCCAAGAGACCCAGTACTTC. The full variable domain, completed using reference TRBV7-2 and TRBJ2-5, is GAGVSQSPSNKVTEKGKDVELRCDPISGHTALYWYRQSLGQGLEFLIYFQGNSAPDKSGLPSDRFSAERTGGSVSTLTIQRTQQEDSAVYLCASSLARGPQETQYFGPGTRLLVL.

This clonotype was detected many times. The chain has TRBV7-9 and TRBJ2-6, with D possibly matching TRBD2 (6 bases). Trimming removed 3 bases from V and 0 bases from J, with 6 bases in between. Germline loops: CDR1 SEHNR, CDR2 FQNEAQ (reference sequence). The CDR3 extends over 15 amino acids. This CDR3 reads CASSLRGSGANVLTF. For the CDR3, the DNA is TGTGCCAGCAGCTTGCGGGGCTCTGGGGCCAACGTCCTGACTTTC.

This clonotype has a handful of counts. The genes are TRBV10-3 and TRBJ2-7; maybe TRBD1 (5 bases). V was cut by 4 bases and J by 3 bases, with 7 bases left in between. This CDR3 has 12 amino acids. Per the germline V gene, CDR1 is ENHRY and CDR2 is SYGVKD. The DNA of the CDR3 is TGTGCCATCAGTGCCGGACACTACGAGCAGTACTTC. Translated, it gives CAISAGHYEQYF.

This clonotype was counted at least ten times. The chain has TRBV3-1 and TRBJ1-4; D is undetermined. V lost 4 bases and J 4 bases, leaving 13 bases between the germline ends. This CDR3 is 15 amino acids long. CDR1 and CDR2 (germline): LGHDT, YNNKEL (reference sequence). Written as DNA, the CDR3 is TGTGCCAGCAGCCGAGGAGAGAAGGGTAATGAAAAACTGTTTTTT. Translating it yields CASSRGEKGNEKLFF.

This clonotype was seen more than once but under ten times. The chain links TRBV12-3 or TRBV12-4 to TRBJ1-2; the match to TRBD1 covers 12 bases. The CDR3 spans 14 residues. With V trimmed by 7 bases and J by 6 bases, 6 bases remained unmatched. The CDR3 here is CASKKGQGADGYTF. The CDR3 coding sequence is TGTGCCAGCAAAAAGGGACAGGGGGCGGATGGCTACACCTTC.

In its sample, this clonotype was seen many times. The V and J genes are TRBV18 and TRBJ2-7; possible D gene TRBD1, 6 bases. The CDR3 is made up of 15 amino acids. Trimming removed 3 bases from V and 5 bases from J, with 17 bases in between. Germline-derived CDR1 and CDR2 are KGHSH and LQKENI. This chain's CDR3 is CASSPSVRGLNEQYF. DNA for the CDR3: TGTGCCAGCTCACCCTCGGTCAGGGGTTTGAACGAGCAGTACTTC.

This clonotype turned up a few times. This sequence joins TRBV4-2 and TRBJ2-2; 9 bases map to TRBD1. Germline CDR1 LGHNA, CDR2 YNFKEQ. J lost 7 bases, V lost 2 bases, and 5 bases had no gene match. The CDR3 totals 15 residues. The CDR3 is CASSQPGQGVGELFF. In DNA, the CDR3 is TGTGCCAGCAGCCAACCGGGACAGGGAGTCGGGGAGCTGTTTTTT.

The chain joins TRBV15 to TRBJ2-5; no clear D gene. CDR3 length equals 13 residues. V gave up 1 base and J gave up 5 bases, with 8 bases separating them. The germline CDR1 and CDR2 sequences are LNHNV and YYDKDF (reference sequence). The CDR3 coding sequence is TGTGCCACCAGCAGAGTCCCCGTGGAGACCCAGTACTTC. It yields the protein CATSRVPVETQYF.

The V call is TRBV3-1, the J call TRBJ1-3; D unresolved. This CDR3 spans 12 amino acids. Germline V lookup: CDR1 LGHDT, CDR2 YNNKEL (reference sequence). V lost 1 base and J 7 bases, leaving 5 bases between the germline ends. Here the CDR3 reads CASSQVQNTIYF. CDR3 nucleotide sequence: TGTGCCAGCAGCCAAGTTCAGAACACCATATATTTT. The full variable domain, its missing parts supplied by reference TRBV3-1 and TRBJ1-3, is DTAVSQTPKYLVTQMGNDKSIKCEQNLGHDTMYWYKQDSKKFLKIMFSYNNKELIINETVPNRFSPKSPDKAHLNLHINSLELGDSAVYFCASSQVQNTIYFGEGSWLTVV.

This clonotype has a handful of counts. V is TRBV28 and J is TRBJ1-4; D is unclear. Germline lookup yields CDR1 MDHEN and CDR2 SYDVKM. CDR3 length equals 16 residues. Trimming cost V 5 bases and J 3 bases, with 16 bases left between them. The CDR3 DNA reads as TGTGCCAGCAGTCCCCCCTCCCGGGTTGCTAATGAAAAACTGTTTTTT. Its protein product is CASSPPSRVANEKLFF. Full variable domain (remainder filled in from reference TRBV28 and TRBJ1-4): DVKVTQSSRYLVKRTGEKVFLECVQDMDHENMFWYRQDPGLGLRLIYFSYDVKMKEKGDIPEGYSVSREKKERFSLILESASTNQTSMYLCASSPPSRVANEKLFFGSGTQLSVL.

This clonotype was detected many times. V and J are TRBV6-1 and TRBJ1-4; D remains ambiguous. The CDR3 runs 13 residues. The V end was cut by 4 bases, the J end by 10 bases, with 13 bases between. Germline-derived CDR1 and CDR2 are MNHNS and SASEGT. CDR3 in DNA: TGTGCCAGCAGTGGTGAAACCCTAGGAAAACTGTTTTTT. Its protein product is CASSGETLGKLFF.

This clonotype was observed many times. This rearrangement joins TRBV4-2 to TRBJ2-3; TRBD2 matches at 14 bases. Unmatched junction bases numbered 9, after V lost 2 bases and J lost 5 bases. The germline V gene has CDR1 LGHNA and CDR2 YNFKEQ. This CDR3 is 18 amino acids long. This CDR3 reads CASSQSGTSGGRGDTQYF. The DNA of the CDR3 is TGTGCCAGCAGCCAATCAGGGACTAGCGGGGGCCGGGGAGATACGCAGTATTTT.

This clonotype was found a few times. V usage is TRBV7-2 and J usage is TRBJ2-5, with D perhaps TRBD1 (6 bases). V shed 3 bases and J shed 3 bases, with 8 bases lying between them. Per germline, CDR1 SGHTA and CDR2 FQGNSA. The CDR3 is 13 amino acids. The CDR3 sequence is CASSFRGEETQYF. CDR3 sequence (DNA): TGTGCCAGCAGCTTCAGGGGTGAAGAGACCCAGTACTTC.